This T cell receptor (beta chain) comes out of a study of blood T cell repertoires in COVID-19 (dated by TCRdb to 2018 to 2021). As for the study more broadly: Samples covering the acute and convalescent phases of COVID-19 were provided by collaborators in the United States, Italy and Spain. The material from the prospective study consisted of cDNA or gDNA derived from T cells, B-cell-depleted T cells, or PBMCs. Deeply sampled blood TCRbeta repertoires from subjects exposed to, actively infected with, or recovered from COVID-19 were included in the dataset. The repertoires were released in a freely available public database meant as a resource for research on the immune response to SARS-CoV-2. Samples came from the ongoing ImmuneRACE study (first 160 participants) plus 1,254 subjects from 6 global collaborators. The sample metadata nearly always contained a de-identified subject ID, COVID-19 status, age in years and sex. HLA class I and class II types, where available, came from metadata supplied by the sample provider rather than from assay-based typing. General study outcomes and caveats: The amount of clinical and demographic metadata varied by source and participant and was provided uncurated.

As regards this clone: Its antigen specificity is not known. Within one base of it there is no much larger clone, and no base qualities were kept.

Enrolling through a virtual design, the prospective study's participants ranged in age from roughly 18 to 95 years and lived across some 23 United States geographic areas. In the prospective study, participants were assigned to cohorts based on the clinical history participants reported in a screening survey and a study questionnaire. Exposed participants had been in contact, within 2 weeks of entering the study, with a person who had a PCR-confirmed or clinician-diagnosed case of COVID-19. In the prospective study, mobile phlebotomists collected whole blood, serum and a nasopharyngeal or oropharyngeal swab from each participant. Additional blood draws and questionnaires over an approximately 2-month period could optionally be provided by prospective study participants. Blood samples from the prospective study were shipped frozen or at room temperature prior to DNA extraction. The immunoSEQ Assay, a bias-controlled multiplex PCR, was used to amplify TCRbeta CDR3 regions from genomic DNA. Processing in the source paper ran as follows. Within the assay, amplification of reference gene primers was used to estimate how many nucleated cells each sample contained. To quantify the absolute abundance of each unique TCRbeta CDR3 rearrangement, sequence reads were collapsed and filtered. Productive Simpson clonality was computed per sample as the square root of Simpson's diversity index over productive rearrangements. TCRdb took over this immuneACCESS table, retaining in-frame rearrangements with V and J assigned. Such tables are incomplete; in checked studies, under half of the missing clones stem from an unresolved V gene, and the remainder is unexplained. V and J calls and clone size are copied from that table; D and trimming were computed from the DNA. The sample records 250,000 or so clones, approximately 88% of which are singletons. The ten largest clones capture around 3.1% of the sample.

Unmatched junction bases come to 8, with V trimmed by 1 base and J by 3 bases. Measured from the cysteine to the phenylalanine, the CDR3 is 17 residues long. Left in the record is the CDR3 DNA by itself, 51 bases read in frame from the first base. Taken from the germline V gene, the CDR1 and CDR2 loops are SGHTA and FQGNSA. This clonotype was obtained from a woman between 40 and 55 years old who had been exposed to COVID-19. Sequencing was performed on PBMCs or T cells enriched from blood (not recorded which). The chain is assembled from TRBV7-2 and TRBJ2-3, with 9 junctional bases fitting TRBD2. CDR3 loop: CASSLGGPSGTTDTQYF. The nucleotide sequence reads TGTGCCAGCAGCTTAGGTGGGCCTAGCGGGACGACAGATACGCAGTATTTT.